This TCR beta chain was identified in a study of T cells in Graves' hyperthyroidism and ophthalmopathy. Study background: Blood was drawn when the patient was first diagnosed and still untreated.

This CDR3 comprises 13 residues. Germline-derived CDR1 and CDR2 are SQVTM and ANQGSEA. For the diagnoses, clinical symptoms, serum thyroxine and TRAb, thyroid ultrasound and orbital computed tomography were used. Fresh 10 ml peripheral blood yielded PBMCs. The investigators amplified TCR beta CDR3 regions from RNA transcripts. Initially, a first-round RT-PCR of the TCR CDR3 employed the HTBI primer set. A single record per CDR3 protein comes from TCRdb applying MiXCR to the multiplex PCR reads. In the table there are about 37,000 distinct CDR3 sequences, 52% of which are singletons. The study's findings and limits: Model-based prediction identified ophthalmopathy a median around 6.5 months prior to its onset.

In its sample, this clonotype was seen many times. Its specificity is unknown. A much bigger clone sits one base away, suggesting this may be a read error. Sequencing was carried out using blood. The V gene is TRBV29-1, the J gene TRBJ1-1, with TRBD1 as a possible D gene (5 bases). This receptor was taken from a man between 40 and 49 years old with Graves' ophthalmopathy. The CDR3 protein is CSVERGGNTKAFF. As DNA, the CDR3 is TGCAGCGTTGAAAGGGGCGGGAACACTAAAGCTTTCTTT. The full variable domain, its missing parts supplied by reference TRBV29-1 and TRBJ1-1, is SAVISQKPSRDICQRGTSLTIQCQVDSQVTMMFWYRQQPGQSLTLIATANQGSEATYESGFVIDKFPISRPNLTFSTLTVSNMSPEDSSIYLCSVERGGNTKAFFGQGTRLTVV.